This is a list of T cell receptor beta chains from one sample in a study of blood T cells in healthy people across ages. TCRdb analysed the 5' RACE reads with MiXCR anew, one entry per CDR3 protein. The sample yields approximately 940,000 distinct CDR3 sequences, approximately 49% seen once. The source material was blood. The receptors derive from a young man in good health. Each CDR3 is given with its conserved first and last residue. Each record gives: V gene, D gene, J gene, clone size, CDR3 protein, CDR3 DNA. A D gene is named only where the DNA matches it firmly. Some rows have no size entry. The others give once, few or many, or a class for an expanded clone.

V: TRBV6-5; D: TRBD1; J: TRBJ2-1; size: NA; CDR3: CASSYGGDRGQFF; DNA: TGTGCCAGCAGTTACGGGGGGGACAGGGGGCAGTTCTTC
V: TRBV6-1; D: TRBD1; J: TRBJ2-1; size: few; CDR3: CAIRRDRVDNEQFF; DNA: TGTGCCATCCGCCGGGACAGGGTTGACAATGAGCAGTTCTTC
V: TRBV6-5; D: TRBD1; J: TRBJ2-5; size: NA; CDR3: CASSRTGMQETQYF; DNA: TGTGCCAGCAGCAGGACAGGGATGCAAGAGACCCAGTACTTC
V: TRBV20-1; D: TRBD2; J: TRBJ2-3; size: NA; CDR3: CSAPRLAGGIDTQYF; DNA: TGCAGTGCGCCGAGACTAGCGGGGGGGATAGATACGCAGTATTTT
V: TRBV20-1; D: NA; J: TRBJ1-2; size: once; CDR3: CSAPTGLGGYTF; DNA: TGCAGTGCCCCGACCGGACTTGGGGGCTACACCTTC
V: TRBV7-8; D: TRBD1; J: TRBJ2-5; size: NA; CDR3: CASSLVGTGYQETQYF; DNA: TGTGCCAGCAGCTTAGTCGGGACAGGGTACCAAGAGACCCAGTACTTC
V: TRBV2; D: TRBD1; J: TRBJ2-7; size: NA; CDR3: CASSVGTGYGEQYF; DNA: TGTGCCAGCAGCGTAGGGACAGGGTATGGCGAGCAGTACTTC
V: TRBV3-1; D: TRBD1; J: TRBJ2-4; size: many; CDR3: CASSQFSGTGGNGAKNIQYF; DNA: TGTGCCAGCAGCCAATTTTCGGGGACAGGGGGCAATGGAGCCAAAAACATTCAGTACTTC
V: TRBV4-2; D: NA; J: TRBJ2-7; size: many; CDR3: CASSQDWYYEQYF; DNA: TGTGCCAGCAGCCAAGATTGGTACTACGAGCAGTACTTC
V: TRBV5-4; D: NA; J: TRBJ2-5; size: once; CDR3: CASSLGGWGKETQYF; DNA: TGTGCCAGCAGCTTGGGGGGTTGGGGGAAAGAGACCCAGTACTTC
V: TRBV10-3; D: TRBD1; J: TRBJ1-1; size: NA; CDR3: CAINTDRANTEAFF; DNA: TGTGCCATTAATACGGACAGGGCCAACACTGAAGCTTTCTTT
V: TRBV6-2/TRBV6-3; D: TRBD2; J: TRBJ2-7; size: many; CDR3: CASSYSGLAGRSYEQYF; DNA: TGTGCCAGCAGTTACTCCGGACTAGCGGGGCGCTCCTACGAGCAGTACTTC